The text below deals with one T cell receptor beta chain. This clone has just one count. There is no known antigen for this receptor. Base qualities are not at hand, and no much larger clone is one base apart. The immunoSEQ Assay was used to sequence TCRbeta CDR3 regions. After extraction, genomic DNA underwent amplification by bias-controlled multiplex PCR, followed by high-throughput sequencing. The authors' analysis ran thus. To quantify the absolute abundance of each unique TCRbeta CDR3 region, sequences were collapsed and filtered. T cell fraction was estimated by normalizing TCRbeta template counts to usable DNA, with usable DNA measured through amplification of reference genes found in all nucleated cells. Repertoire TCRs were annotated as SARS-CoV-2-specific when V gene, CDR3 amino acid sequence and J gene were exactly matched to a known reactive TCR set. The reference SARS-CoV-2 TCR set was obtained from MIRA and was filtered for enrichment in COVID-19-positive ImmuneCODE repertoires, whereby public or cross-reactive TCRs were removed. Using the MIRA antigens, annotated TCRs were further analysed by specific ORF or by position within an ORF. Breadth was defined as the number of annotated unique rearrangements divided by the total number of unique productive rearrangements, and depth was defined as the summed frequency of the annotated unique rearrangements. TCR breadth was compared between groups using two-sided Wilcoxon rank-sum tests. In its TCRdb copy, this immuneACCESS table keeps in-frame sequences only and misses some clones. Where compared with another copy, unresolved V genes explain less than half of these, and the others have no known cause. Clonal size and the V and J genes are those of that table, whereas D and trimming came from the DNA. The sample records hundreds of thousands of clones, 80% to 90% of which are singletons. The top ten clones comprise roughly 3.2% of the sample.

The CDR3 has 14 amino acids, counting the end cysteine and phenylalanine. Only the CDR3 portion is preserved as DNA: 42 bases, with reading frame beginning at the first base. The germline V gene sets CDR1 to MNHEY and CDR2 to SVGAGI. Deletion took 7 bases off V and 4 bases off J, with a span of 13 bases between the germline ends. Read against the paper, the sample's treatment or condition label means: roughly 20 received Ad26.COV2.S at low or high dose, single or two shots; roughly five received placebo; per-sample allocation not given. Repertoires of vaccine and placebo recipients were sequenced from samples collected on day 63 after the first injection. In Cohort 1b, around 25 adults aged 18-55 years were enrolled at a single site in Boston, USA, between 29 July and 7 August 2020. Ad26.COV2.S consisted of a replication-incompetent adenovirus type 26 vector by which a prefusion-stabilized SARS-CoV-2 spike protein from the original Wuhan strain was expressed.

The sample originates from a study of Ad26.COV2.S vaccination and SARS-CoV-2 variants (dated by TCRdb to the early 2020s). Turning to the overall study: Donors in the vaccine arm were drawn from COV1001, a multicentre, randomized, double-blind, placebo-controlled phase I-IIa trial testing Ad26.COV2.S in healthy adults. Ad26.COV2.S was administered intramuscularly at a dose of 5x10^10 or 1x10^11 viral particles, either as one shot or as two shots given 56 days apart. Sequencing of the TCRbeta repertoire served to evaluate the specificity and breadth of SARS-CoV-2-reactive T cell receptors following Ad26.COV2.S vaccination. The TCR-sequenced set comprised around 30 samples: around 20 Ad26.COV2.S vaccine recipients, 5 placebo recipients and 8 SARS-CoV-2 convalescent individuals. Participants in the trial were split at random into five groups of five each, receiving low-dose or high-dose Ad26.COV2.S once or twice, or else placebo on both occasions. Investigators remained blinded to trial group allocation during experiments and outcome assessment. What the work shows at the level of the full study, not this receptor alone: After vaccination, spike-specific CD8+ and CD4+ T cell responses were reported to show substantial breadth. Vaccine and placebo recipients had comparable non-spike TCR breadth, which fits with the vaccine containing only spike. Comparing responses between vaccine doses or regimens was not something the study was powered to do. Ad26.COV2.S recipients had higher spike-specific TCR breadth than placebo recipients (P = 0.0014). The authors noted that the TCR breadth and depth analyses may have underestimated total T cell responses.

This specimen consisted of peripheral blood, obtained in a trial of Ad26.COV2.S vaccine versus placebo. The chain is made from TRBV6-5 and TRBJ1-4; TRBD1 is perhaps the D gene, given 5 matching bases. The origin of this receptor is a person aged 18-65 years who received the Ad26.COV2.S COVID-19 vaccine or a placebo. This receptor has the CDR3 CASMRGNVNEKLFF. At the DNA level, the sequence is TGTGCCAGCATGAGGGGAAACGTTAATGAAAAACTGTTTTTT.